This T cell receptor (beta chain) was identified during a study of T cell changes during pregnancy in multiple sclerosis. Here immunoSEQ multiplex PCR was the method, and the copy in TCRdb shows in-frame clones only, minus some. The sample lists 35,000 to 45,000 clones, 75% to 90% occurring once. This CDR3 is 21 amino acids long. V shed 4 bases and J shed 2 bases, with 32 bases lying between them. CDR1 and CDR2 (germline): LGHNT, FRNRAP. The receptor comes from a female donor in good health, enrolled as a control in a pregnancy study. The sample in question was peripheral blood, obtained in the second trimester of pregnancy. The J gene is TRBJ1-2, the V gene TRBV12-5, with TRBD1 as a possible D gene (6 bases). The CDR3 nucleotides are TGTGCTAGTGGTTGGGAAGAGGCAGGGGCAGGGGACAAGGTGGGGAACTATGGCTACACCTTC. Protein: CASGWEEAGAGDKVGNYGYTF.